This TCR beta chain is from a study of cytomegalovirus exposure and HLA in healthy donors. Germline V gene lookup returns CDR1 SGHDN and CDR2 FVKESK. The CDR3 loop spans 15 amino acids. Trimming at V came to 0 bases and at J to 5 bases, leaving 5 bases not matched to a gene. Primers included in the PCR were 60 Vbeta and 13 Jbeta primers. Method: immunoSEQ multiplex PCR; TCRdb's copy keeps in-frame clones and lacks some. The repertoire consists of some 160,000 clones, with over 75% occurring once and the leading ten covering about 1.4%. The chain employs TRBV14 and TRBJ1-1; 8 bases map to TRBD1. Sequencing input: PBMCs. This receptor was taken from a woman younger than 45 in good health and CMV-seronegative. CDR3 residues: CASSQDWTGRTEAFF. DNA of the CDR3: TGTGCCAGCAGCCAAGATTGGACAGGGAGGACTGAAGCTTTCTTT.